Below are 16 T cell receptor beta chains sequenced from a single sample in a study of control samples from healthy donors and cancer patients. Sequencing used immunoSEQ multiplex PCR; TCRdb keeps in-frame clones, though not all of them. The sample shows about 160,000 clones, approximately 90% of them seen only once. Sequencing was done on a sample of blood. The receptors come from a man between 25 and 39 years old in good health.

The chain employs TRBV30 and TRBJ1-2; D is ambiguous. Per germline, CDR1 GTSNPN and CDR2 SVGIG (reference sequence). The CDR3 totals 11 residues. V shed 2 bases and J shed 4 bases, with 5 bases lying between them. The CDR3 bases are TGTGCCTGGAGTTTGGGCTATGGCTACACCTTC. It translates to CAWSLGYGYTF.

The rearrangement uses TRBV7-2 and TRBJ1-1, with D perhaps matching TRBD1 (5 bases). Germline V gene data show CDR1 as SGHTA and CDR2 as FQGNSA. V lost 5 bases, J lost 2 bases, and 12 bases lay in between. This CDR3 contains 14 residues. This CDR3 reads CASSPGSVNTEAFF. The CDR3, as DNA: TGTGCCAGCAGCCCAGGGTCAGTTAACACTGAAGCTTTCTTT.

The CDR3 DNA reads TGTGCCACCAGCGCCCTGAGGGTCAATGAGCAGTTCTTC. Translated, it gives CATSALRVNEQFF. The chain joins TRBV15 to TRBJ2-1; a possible D gene is TRBD2 (5 bases). CDR3 length: 13 amino acids. Trimming took off 5 bases at V and 6 bases at J, with 11 bases between the two ends. CDR1 is LNHNV, CDR2 YYDKDF, per germline (reference sequence).

The J gene is TRBJ1-2, the V gene TRBV27; D call uncertain. The CDR3 has 12 residues. Trimming stripped 7 bases from V and 5 bases from J, with 11 bases between. Germline CDR1 reads MNHEY; CDR2 reads SMNVEV (reference sequence). The CDR3 DNA reads TGTGCCAGCATGACGGTCGGGTATGGCTACACCTTC. The encoded protein is CASMTVGYGYTF.

This clone was counted between two and nine times. The J gene is TRBJ2-1, the V gene TRBV7-9, with D possibly called TRBD1 or TRBD2 (6 bases each). V gave up 10 bases and J gave up 0 bases, with 10 bases separating them. Germline loops: CDR1 SEHNR, CDR2 FQNEAQ (reference sequence). The CDR3 loop spans 13 amino acids. The CDR3 DNA is TGTGCCACGGGGGCAACCTCCTACAATGAGCAGTTCTTC. Translation: CATGATSYNEQFF.

This clone was found a few times. The rearrangement links TRBV6-5 to TRBJ1-2, with TRBD1 matching over 7 bases. With 8 bases clipped from V and 8 bases from J, the junction kept 14 bases outside the gene matches. The CDR3 is made up of 14 amino acids. The germline V gene has CDR1 MNHEY and CDR2 SVGAGI. The CDR3 here is CASGPSGGSLGYTF. Here the CDR3 DNA reads TGTGCCAGCGGGCCCTCAGGGGGATCCTTGGGCTACACCTTC.

This chain joins TRBV6-5 and TRBJ1-2; no clear D gene. Looked up from germline, CDR1 is MNHEY and CDR2 is SVGAGI. V was trimmed by 4 bases and J by 6 bases, leaving 15 bases between them. The CDR3 runs to 14 residues. CDR3 amino acids: CASSSDFGYDGYTF. CDR3 in DNA: TGTGCCAGCAGTTCGGACTTCGGATATGATGGCTACACCTTC.

The V gene is TRBV7-2, the J gene TRBJ1-3; tentative D call: TRBD1 (5 bases). V was trimmed by 5 bases and J by 0 bases, leaving 17 bases between them. Germline V lookup: CDR1 SGHTA, CDR2 FQGNSA. The CDR3 is 17 residues long. The CDR3 sequence: CASSLKPGPNSGNTIYF. CDR3 DNA: TGTGCCAGCAGCCTTAAGCCGGGACCGAACTCTGGAAACACCATATATTTT.

This chain uses TRBV27 with TRBJ2-7, with D perhaps TRBD1 or TRBD2 (7 bases each). V lost 6 bases and J lost 5, with 17 bases in between. The CDR3 is made up of 14 amino acids. Germline V gene data show CDR1 as MNHEY and CDR2 as SMNVEV (reference sequence). CDR3 loop: CASRGRGGDHEQYF. The CDR3 DNA is TGTGCCAGCAGAGGCAGGGGGGGGGATCACGAGCAGTACTTC.

V and J are TRBV20-1 and TRBJ2-3, with TRBD2 identical over 12 bases. Unmatched junction bases numbered 6, after V lost 3 bases and J lost 5 bases. Per the germline V gene, CDR1 is DFQATT and CDR2 is SNEGSKA (reference sequence). The CDR3 contains 15 residues. The CDR3 protein is CSASSTSGRGDTQYF. DNA of the CDR3: TGCAGTGCTAGTTCGACTAGCGGGAGAGGAGATACGCAGTATTTT.

This sequence joins TRBV5-1 and TRBJ1-2; perhaps TRBD1 as D (5 bases). This CDR3 is 13 amino acids long. Per germline, CDR1 SGHRS and CDR2 YFSETQ. V gave up 0 bases and J gave up 4 bases, with 7 bases separating them. In DNA, the CDR3 is TGCGCCAGCAGCTTGGGACAGATCTATGGCTACACCTTC. Its protein product is CASSLGQIYGYTF.

The chain combines TRBV4-3 with TRBJ2-7; D unresolved. The CDR3 has 14 amino acids. Trimming took off 0 bases at V and 1 base at J, with 7 bases between the two ends. Germline V lookup: CDR1 LGHNA, CDR2 YSLEER. The CDR3 sequence: CASSQDRQSYEQYF. The CDR3, as DNA: TGCGCCAGCAGCCAAGATAGGCAGTCCTACGAGCAGTACTTC.

As for this clone: Additional DNA sequences in this sample encode the identical CDR3. The rearrangement joins TRBV29-1 to TRBJ1-1; D is possibly TRBD1 (5 bases). CDR1 SQVTM and CDR2 ANQGSEA come from the germline V gene. The CDR3 spans 11 residues. Trimming shortened V by 4 bases and J by 3 bases, and 6 bases separated the two germline ends. The CDR3 protein is CSVARDTEAFF. Written as DNA, the CDR3 is TGCAGCGTTGCCAGGGACACTGAAGCTTTCTTT.

In this sample, this clone turned up a few times. The chain combines TRBV3-1 (or the pseudogene TRBV3-2) with TRBJ1-3; D not resolved. Between the trimmed V and J ends, which lost 1 base and 0 bases, there was a span of 13 bases. The CDR3 has 17 amino acids. Germline values: CDR1 LGHDT, CDR2 YNNKEL (reference sequence). In DNA form, the CDR3 reads TGTGCCAGCAGCCAAGGTCCAGGAACCGGCTCTGGAAACACCATATATTTT. Its translation is CASSQGPGTGSGNTIYF.

The chain is built from TRBV5-6 and TRBJ2-2; TRBD1 agrees at 10 bases. The CDR3 has 15 residues. V dropped 4 bases and J dropped 6; count of bases not matched to a gene: 6. Germline loops: CDR1 SGHDT, CDR2 YYEEEE. The CDR3: CASSPGTGEAGELFF. CDR3 bases: TGTGCCAGCAGCCCCGGGACAGGGGAGGCCGGGGAGCTGTTTTTT.

The CDR3 spells CASSLGREKLFF. In DNA form, the CDR3 reads TGTGCCAGCAGTTTGGGGCGGGAAAAACTGTTTTTT. The rearrangement uses TRBV28 and TRBJ1-4, with D tentatively TRBD1 (5 bases). This CDR3 region has 12 residues. Germline lookup yields CDR1 MDHEN and CDR2 SYDVKM. Trimming removed 3 bases at V and 8 bases at J, with 7 bases between.